This TCR beta chain was observed in a study of shared clonotypes between healthy human individuals. Overall study: The plates for each donor numbered three CD4 naive, three CD4 memory, two CD8 naive and one CD8 memory.

From CD4+ cells came CD45RA+ naive and CD45RA-negative memory subsets. CDR1 is SGHRS, CDR2 YFSETQ, per germline. CDR3 size: 14 residues. V gave up 0 bases and J gave up 6 bases, with 12 bases separating them. Concerning this clone: The sample holds other DNA sequences that translate to the same CDR3.

Using immunoSEQ multiplex PCR, the repertoire was profiled, and TCRdb retains in-frame clones only, with some absent. The data show roughly 2.2 million clones, under 95% seen once. This sequence originates from a man younger than 35 in good health. Some clones in this sample may be carry-over from other donors' samples. The chain joins TRBV5-1 to TRBJ1-2, with D maybe TRBD1 (5 bases). Sequenced: naive CD4+ T cells from PBMCs. The subset is: CD45RA+ positively selected. CDR3 in DNA: TGCGCCAGCAGCTTGGCCGGGGGAGAGGATGGCTACACCTTC. Protein: CASSLAGGEDGYTF.